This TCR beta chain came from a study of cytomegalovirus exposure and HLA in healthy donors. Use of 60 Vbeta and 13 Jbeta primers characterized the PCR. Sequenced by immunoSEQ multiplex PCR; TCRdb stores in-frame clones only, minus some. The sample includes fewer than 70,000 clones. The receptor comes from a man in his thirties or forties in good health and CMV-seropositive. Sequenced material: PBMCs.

The CDR3 reads CAWSVPTGVATEAFF. The CDR3 DNA sequence: TGTGCCTGGAGTGTACCTACAGGGGTTGCCACTGAAGCTTTCTTT. The rearrangement joins TRBV30 to TRBJ1-1; 7 bases align to TRBD1. After removal of 0 bases from V and 4 bases from J, the junction contained 8 bases not matched to a gene. The CDR3 is 15 residues long. In germline, CDR1 is GTSNPN, CDR2 SVGIG (reference sequence).